This is a list of T cell receptor beta chains from one sample in a study of Ad26.COV2.S vaccination and SARS-CoV-2 variants. Using immunoSEQ multiplex PCR, the repertoire was profiled, and TCRdb retains in-frame clones only, with some absent. The table shows about 410,000 clones, with approximately 91% occurring only once. Here the sequenced sample was peripheral blood, taken in a trial of Ad26.COV2.S vaccine versus placebo. Receptors were obtained from a person between 18 and 60 years old who received the Ad26.COV2.S COVID-19 vaccine or a placebo. Both conserved end residues are part of each CDR3. Each record gives: D gene, V gene, J gene, clone size, CDR3 protein, CDR3 DNA. The D gene is left open where the match is weak. Rows give clone size only sometimes, using once, few, many, or a class for an expanded clone.

D: -
V: TRBV6-5
J: TRBJ2-1
size: -
CDR3: CASSSTSGISYNEQFF
DNA: TGTGCCAGCAGTTCGACATCGGGGATCTCCTACAATGAGCAGTTCTTC

D: TRBD2
V: TRBV3-1/TRBV3-2
J: TRBJ2-1
size: -
CDR3: CASSQELRGTSLDNEQFF
DNA: TGTGCCAGCAGCCAAGAGTTACGTGGGACTAGCCTGGACAATGAGCAGTTCTTC

D: -
V: TRBV6-5
J: TRBJ2-1
size: -
CDR3: CAGFYRGGKRGEQFF
DNA: TGTGCCGGCTTCTACAGGGGAGGTAAGCGGGGTGAGCAGTTCTTC

D: -
V: TRBV2
J: TRBJ1-4
size: -
CDR3: CASSDWVSATNEKLFF
DNA: TGTGCCAGCAGTGATTGGGTTTCCGCAACTAATGAAAAACTGTTTTTT

D: -
V: TRBV5-1
J: TRBJ2-3
size: -
CDR3: CASSLDGDSTDTQYF
DNA: TGCGCCAGCAGCTTGGATGGGGACAGCACAGATACGCAGTATTTT

D: -
V: TRBV12-5
J: TRBJ1-6
size: -
CDR3: CASAYVRDSPLHF
DNA: TGTGCTAGTGCCTACGTTAGGGATTCACCCCTCCACTTT

D: -
V: TRBV2
J: TRBJ1-1
size: once
CDR3: CASSPENALRGTTEAFF
DNA: TGTGCCAGCAGTCCTGAGAACGCTTTACGGGGTACCACTGAAGCTTTCTTT

D: -
V: TRBV24-1
J: TRBJ2-6
size: -
CDR3: CATSDPRQRTNVLTF
DNA: TGTGCCACCAGTGATCCACGGCAGAGAACCAACGTCCTGACTTTC

D: -
V: TRBV5-1
J: TRBJ1-4
size: -
CDR3: CASSTGDSGEKLFF
DNA: TGCGCCAGCAGCACCGGGGACTCGGGTGAAAAACTGTTTTTT

D: -
V: TRBV5-4
J: TRBJ1-6
size: -
CDR3: CASSLAGGGRNSPLHF
DNA: TGTGCCAGCAGCTTGGCGGGGGGGGGCCGGAATTCACCCCTCCACTTT

D: TRBD1
V: TRBV11-2
J: TRBJ1-3
size: -
CDR3: CASSVGTVGNTIYF
DNA: TGTGCCAGCAGCGTAGGGACAGTAGGAAACACCATATATTTT

D: TRBD2
V: TRBV6-7
J: TRBJ2-7
size: -
CDR3: CASSYLAGGYEQYF
DNA: TGTGCCAGCAGTTACCTAGCGGGAGGGTACGAGCAGTACTTC

D: TRBD2
V: TRBV24-1
J: TRBJ2-1
size: -
CDR3: CATGLAMNNEQFF
DNA: TGTGCCACCGGACTAGCGATGAACAATGAGCAGTTCTTC

D: TRBD1
V: TRBV11-2
J: TRBJ1-1
size: -
CDR3: CASSLDFGTGYFMNTEAFF
DNA: TGTGCCAGCAGCTTAGATTTCGGGACAGGCTATTTTATGAACACTGAAGCTTTCTTT

D: -
V: TRBV9
J: TRBJ1-4
size: -
CDR3: CASSVTSGEKLFF
DNA: TGTGCCAGCAGCGTAACGTCAGGTGAAAAACTGTTTTTT

D: -
V: TRBV9
J: TRBJ2-1
size: -
CDR3: CASSASWGAYNEQFF
DNA: TGTGCCAGCAGCGCCTCTTGGGGGGCTTACAATGAGCAGTTCTTC

D: TRBD1
V: TRBV28
J: TRBJ1-6
size: -
CDR3: CASSPLRTGGNENSPLHF
DNA: TGTGCCAGCAGTCCTCTTCGGACAGGGGGAAATGAAAATTCACCCCTCCACTTT

D: -
V: TRBV28
J: TRBJ1-4
size: -
CDR3: CAALGVSAEKLFF
DNA: TGTGCCGCCCTAGGGGTATCCGCGGAAAAACTGTTTTTT

D: -
V: TRBV4-1
J: TRBJ2-2
size: -
CDR3: CASSQSYAGANTGELFF
DNA: TGCGCCAGCAGCCAGAGTTATGCGGGTGCGAACACCGGGGAGCTGTTTTTT

D: TRBD2
V: TRBV7-9
J: TRBJ2-2
size: once
CDR3: CASSRTSVTGELFF
DNA: TGTGCCAGCAGCCGGACTAGCGTCACCGGGGAGCTGTTTTTT

D: TRBD1
V: TRBV9
J: TRBJ1-1
size: -
CDR3: CASSVGTGASNTEAFF
DNA: TGTGCCAGCAGCGTAGGGACAGGGGCATCGAACACTGAAGCTTTCTTT

D: -
V: TRBV5-1
J: TRBJ1-2
size: -
CDR3: CASSLEPNRREGYTF
DNA: TGCGCCAGCAGCTTGGAACCCAACCGACGGGAAGGCTACACCTTC

D: TRBD2
V: TRBV4-3
J: TRBJ2-7
size: -
CDR3: CASSQGTSGTYEQYF
DNA: TGCGCCAGCAGCCAAGGGACTAGCGGGACCTACGAGCAGTACTTC

D: -
V: TRBV7-9
J: TRBJ2-7
size: once
CDR3: CASSPVDGRGQYF
DNA: TGTGCCAGCAGCCCCGTGGACGGGCGCGGGCAGTACTTC

D: -
V: TRBV4-2
J: TRBJ2-3
size: -
CDR3: CASSQGKLAHTDTQYF
DNA: TGTGCCAGCAGCCAAGGAAAACTAGCCCACACAGATACGCAGTATTTT

D: -
V: TRBV7-2
J: TRBJ1-5
size: -
CDR3: CASSLDGAYNQPQHF
DNA: TGTGCCAGCAGCTTAGATGGGGCTTACAATCAGCCCCAGCATTTT

D: -
V: TRBV5-4
J: TRBJ1-1
size: -
CDR3: CASNTDRNTEAFF
DNA: TGTGCCAGCAACACGGACAGAAACACTGAAGCTTTCTTT

D: -
V: TRBV6-2/TRBV6-3
J: TRBJ2-2
size: -
CDR3: CASSNSGELFF
DNA: TGTGCCAGCAGTAATAGCGGGGAGCTGTTTTTT

D: TRBD2
V: TRBV7-3
J: TRBJ2-1
size: -
CDR3: CASSEGLAGSNEQFF
DNA: TGTGCCAGCAGCGAGGGACTAGCGGGTTCGAATGAGCAGTTCTTC

D: -
V: TRBV6-6
J: TRBJ1-2
size: -
CDR3: CASSSKNGYTF
DNA: TGTGCCAGCAGTTCCAAGAACGGCTACACCTTC

D: TRBD1
V: TRBV6-2/TRBV6-3
J: TRBJ2-7
size: -
CDR3: CASSEQGSVVGEQYF
DNA: TGTGCCAGCAGCGAACAGGGGTCGGTGGTAGGCGAGCAGTACTTC

D: TRBD1
V: TRBV18
J: TRBJ2-5
size: -
CDR3: CASSLGTDFFQETQYF
DNA: TGTGCCAGCTCACTTGGGACAGACTTTTTTCAAGAGACCCAGTACTTC

D: TRBD1
V: TRBV5-1
J: TRBJ2-1
size: -
CDR3: CASSFGTGGKDNEQFF
DNA: TGCGCCAGCAGCTTCGGGACAGGGGGCAAGGACAATGAGCAGTTCTTC

D: -
V: TRBV5-1
J: TRBJ2-5
size: -
CDR3: CASSLGHFSETQYF
DNA: TGCGCCAGCAGCTTGGGGCACTTCAGCGAGACCCAGTACTTC

D: -
V: TRBV27
J: TRBJ2-1
size: -
CDR3: CASSLMGGEQFF
DNA: TGTGCCAGCAGTCTTATGGGAGGTGAGCAGTTCTTC

D: TRBD2
V: TRBV19
J: TRBJ2-2
size: -
CDR3: CASSYGLAGAGELFF
DNA: TGTGCCAGTAGTTATGGACTAGCCGGTGCCGGGGAGCTGTTTTTT

D: -
V: TRBV7-2
J: TRBJ1-1
size: -
CDR3: CASSWTARTEAFF
DNA: TGTGCCAGCAGCTGGACAGCACGCACTGAAGCTTTCTTT

D: TRBD2
V: TRBV4-1
J: TRBJ2-1
size: -
CDR3: CASSQGLRASGNNEQFF
DNA: TGCGCCAGCAGCCAAGGGCTGAGGGCTAGCGGCAACAATGAGCAGTTCTTC

D: -
V: TRBV30
J: TRBJ1-1
size: -
CDR3: CAWRSTFGVAGTEAFF
DNA: TGTGCCTGGAGGTCGACATTTGGGGTCGCGGGCACTGAAGCTTTCTTT

D: -
V: TRBV5-6
J: TRBJ2-7
size: -
CDR3: CASTGTPHSLVYEQYF
DNA: TGTGCCAGCACCGGGACTCCGCATTCCCTTGTGTACGAGCAGTACTTC

D: TRBD2
V: TRBV4-1
J: TRBJ2-1
size: -
CDR3: CASSHSGTSGGDNEQFF
DNA: TGCGCCAGCAGCCATTCAGGGACTAGCGGAGGGGACAATGAGCAGTTCTTC

D: -
V: TRBV5-1
J: TRBJ2-1
size: once
CDR3: CASSPTGRVEYNEQFF
DNA: TGCGCCAGCAGCCCGACGGGACGGGTTGAATACAATGAGCAGTTCTTC

D: -
V: TRBV28
J: TRBJ2-7
size: -
CDR3: CASSLGGFEQYF
DNA: TGTGCCAGCAGTTTAGGGGGGTTCGAGCAGTACTTC

D: -
V: TRBV27
J: TRBJ1-2
size: -
CDR3: CASTTGGYSGYTF
DNA: TGTGCCAGCACCACGGGGGGGTACAGCGGCTACACCTTC

D: -
V: TRBV15
J: TRBJ2-3
size: once
CDR3: CATSRDASVDTQYF
DNA: TGTGCCACCAGCAGAGACGCTTCAGTCGATACGCAGTATTTT

D: TRBD2
V: TRBV19
J: TRBJ2-2
size: few
CDR3: CASSVKAGATGELFF
DNA: TGTGCCAGTAGCGTCAAAGCGGGAGCGACCGGGGAGCTGTTTTTT

D: TRBD2
V: TRBV11-2
J: TRBJ2-7
size: -
CDR3: CASSSTGTSSALVEQYF
DNA: TGTGCCAGCAGCTCCACCGGGACTAGCAGTGCCTTAGTCGAGCAGTACTTC

D: TRBD1
V: TRBV4-1
J: TRBJ2-1
size: -
CDR3: CASSQGDSEQFF
DNA: TGCGCCAGCAGCCAAGGGGACAGTGAGCAGTTCTTC

D: -
V: TRBV19
J: TRBJ2-5
size: -
CDR3: CASSYQSFVKETQYF
DNA: TGTGCCAGTAGTTATCAGTCATTTGTCAAAGAGACCCAGTACTTC

D: -
V: TRBV6-5
J: TRBJ2-1
size: -
CDR3: CASSYSKLGVVFF
DNA: TGTGCCAGCAGTTACTCGAAATTAGGGGTGGTGTTCTTC

D: -
V: TRBV14
J: TRBJ2-7
size: -
CDR3: CASSPTYEQYF
DNA: TGTGCCAGCAGCCCGACCTACGAGCAGTACTTC

D: TRBD2
V: TRBV5-4
J: TRBJ2-3
size: once
CDR3: CASSLAGYTDTQYF
DNA: TGTGCCAGCAGCTTAGCGGGATACACAGATACGCAGTATTTT

D: -
V: TRBV5-4
J: TRBJ2-3
size: -
CDR3: CASSLEGGTDTQYF
DNA: TGTGCCAGCAGCTTGGAGGGCGGGACAGATACGCAGTATTTT

D: -
V: TRBV11-3
J: TRBJ2-7
size: -
CDR3: CASSLVLEEQYF
DNA: TGTGCCAGCAGCTTAGTGTTAGAAGAGCAGTACTTC

D: TRBD1
V: TRBV3-1/TRBV3-2
J: TRBJ2-5
size: -
CDR3: CASSPRDREETQYF
DNA: TGTGCCAGCAGCCCTAGGGACAGGGAAGAGACCCAGTACTTC